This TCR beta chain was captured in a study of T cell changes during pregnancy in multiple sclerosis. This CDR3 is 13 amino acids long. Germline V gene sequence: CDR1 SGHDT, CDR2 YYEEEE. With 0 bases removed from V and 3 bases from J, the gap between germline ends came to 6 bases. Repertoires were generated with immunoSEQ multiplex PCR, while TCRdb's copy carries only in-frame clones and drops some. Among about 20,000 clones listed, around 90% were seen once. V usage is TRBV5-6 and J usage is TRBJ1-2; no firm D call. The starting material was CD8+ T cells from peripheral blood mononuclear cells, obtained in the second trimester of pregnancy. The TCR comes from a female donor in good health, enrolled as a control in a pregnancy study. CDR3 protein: CASSLGAYYGYTF. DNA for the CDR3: TGTGCCAGCAGCTTGGGGGCCTACTATGGCTACACCTTC.